These T cell receptor beta chains were read from a single sample in a study of T-cell reconstitution after alpha-beta-depleted transplantation in children. TCRdb fed the PCR reads into MiXCR, producing one record per CDR3 protein. The data show approximately 240,000 distinct CDR3 sequences, 9.7% seen once. The sequencing used PBMCs from the stem cell graft donor, collected from the stem cell graft. Source of these receptors: a human donor who donated a stem cell graft to a child with SCID. The CDR3 runs from the conserved cysteine through the conserved F or W. The D gene is left open where the match is weak. The listing skips clone size in some rows; elsewhere it reads once, few, many or a size class.

V	D	J	size	DNA	CDR3
TRBV5-4	-	TRBJ2-1	-	TGTGCCAGCAGCTTGGAGGCGGGGACCGCCTACAATGAGCAGTTCTTC	CASSLEAGTAYNEQFF
TRBV6-6	-	TRBJ1-1	many	TGTGCCAGCAGTTACGGAGAAGCTTTCTTT	CASSYGEAFF
TRBV2	-	TRBJ2-6	many	TGTGCCAAAACTGGGGCCAACGTCCTGACTTTC	CAKTGANVLTF
TRBV27	-	TRBJ1-2	many	TGTGCCTCTTACTCTCCTTACCGGGGGGATGGCTACACCTTC	CASYSPYRGDGYTF
TRBV7-2	TRBD1	TRBJ1-1	-	TGTGCCAGCAGCTCGACAGGGGGCGAAATACACACTGAAGCTTTCTTT	CASSSTGGEIHTEAFF
TRBV5-1	-	TRBJ2-3	many	TGCGCCAGCAGCTTGGCCATTGGTCAGATGACAGATACGCAGTATTTT	CASSLAIGQMTDTQYF
TRBV20-1	-	TRBJ2-5	few	TGCAGTGCTAGAGATCCCCGGGACCAAGAGACCCAGTACTTC	CSARDPRDQETQYF
TRBV6-5	-	TRBJ2-5	many	TGTGCCAGCAGTTACTTGGGGACGAACCAAGAGACCCAGTACTTC	CASSYLGTNQETQYF
TRBV5-1	-	TRBJ2-7	many	TGCGCCAGCAGCTCCTTGACTGCGGGGGCATCCTACGAGCAGTACTTC	CASSSLTAGASYEQYF
TRBV20-1	-	TRBJ2-5	-	TGCAGTGCCAAACTGGGGGGAGCGGACCCCGAAGAGACCCAGTACTTC	CSAKLGGADPEETQYF
TRBV6-6	-	TRBJ1-2	many	TGTGCCAGCAGCCCCCCGCAGTCTGATGGCTACACCTTC	CASSPPQSDGYTF
TRBV20-1	TRBD1	TRBJ1-1	many	TGCAGTGCGCCCGGACAGGGGAACACTGAAGCTTTCTTT	CSAPGQGNTEAFF
TRBV9	-	TRBJ1-4	many	TGTGCCAGCAGCGTAGGAGGTACCAGTAATGAAAAACTGTTTTTT	CASSVGGTSNEKLFF
TRBV20-1	TRBD1	TRBJ1-2	many	TGCAGTGCCCAAGACAGGGGTTCTCTTGGCTACACCTTC	CSAQDRGSLGYTF
TRBV6-2/TRBV6-3	TRBD1	TRBJ2-1	-	TGTGCCAGCAGAACTCGGGACAGGGTTGTGGGTGAGCAGTTCTTC	CASRTRDRVVGEQFF
TRBV20-1	TRBD1	TRBJ2-7	many	TGCAGTGCACGGACAGGGGGGGAATCCTACGAGCAGTACTTC	CSARTGGESYEQYF
TRBV12-3/TRBV12-4	TRBD1	TRBJ1-2	-	TGTGCCAGCAGTTTTTGGACAGGGAGCTATGGCTACACCTTC	CASSFWTGSYGYTF
TRBV6-4	TRBD2	TRBJ2-1	-	TGTGCCAGCAGTGACTCGCCCAGCGGGGAGAAAAGTGAGCAGTTCTTC	CASSDSPSGEKSEQFF
TRBV20-1	TRBD1	TRBJ2-7	many	TGCAGTGCTGCCGGGACAGGAGAATACGAGCAGTACTTC	CSAAGTGEYEQYF
TRBV5-1	-	TRBJ1-3	many	TGCGCCAGCAGCACAGGGTCCCCTCCTAACACCATATATTTT	CASSTGSPPNTIYF
TRBV7-2	TRBD1	TRBJ2-7	-	TGTGCCAGCAGCCTAACAGGGGGGACGGTCTACGAGCAGTACTTC	CASSLTGGTVYEQYF
TRBV24-1	-	TRBJ2-7	few	TGTGCCACCAGTGGTGGGGGAAAAGGCGAGCAGTACTTC	CATSGGGKGEQYF
TRBV7-3	-	TRBJ2-5	many	TGTGCCAGCGCACGAACCATAGAAGAGACCCAGTACTTC	CASARTIEETQYF
TRBV9	-	TRBJ2-1	many	TGTGCCAGCAGCGCCGACGGTGGCTCCTACAATGAGCAGTTCTTC	CASSADGGSYNEQFF
TRBV29-1	-	TRBJ1-1	many	TGCAGCGTTGGGGGACCAGAAGCTTTCTTT	CSVGGPEAFF
TRBV28	-	TRBJ2-1	many	TGTGCCAGCAAGGACCTGTACAATGAGCAGTTCTTC	CASKDLYNEQFF